The entry below gives a single T cell receptor beta chain sequence along with its context. These data come from a study of blood T cell repertoires in COVID-19. Sequenced by immunoSEQ multiplex PCR; TCRdb stores in-frame clones only, minus some. Found here are fewer than 350,000 clones, roughly 86% of them singletons; the top ten hold about 10%. Germline V lookup: CDR1 SGHTA, CDR2 FQGTGA. V dropped 2 bases and J dropped 2; count of bases not matched to a gene: 3. The CDR3 is 15 residues long. Sample: peripheral blood. This receptor was identified in a man aged 35 to 55 with active or convalescent COVID-19. The chain joins TRBV7-3 to TRBJ2-5, with 9 bases lining up with TRBD1. The CDR3 nucleotides are TGTGCCAGCAGCTTATCAGGACAGGGGCAAGAGACCCAGTACTTC. Amino acid sequence: CASSLSGQGQETQYF.